The entry below describes one T cell receptor (beta chain). Its antigen is unknown. CD4+ and CD8+ T cells were sorted from PBMCs. As the sequencing template, cDNA was produced by extracting RNA and reverse transcribing it. Only in-frame clones appear in the TCRdb table, and some are missing; sequencing was by immunoSEQ multiplex PCR. The sample contains about 150,000 clones, less than 65% of which appear only once. This sample stems from a study of CD8+ T cells in alopecia areata. The germline V gene encodes CDR1 SQVTM and CDR2 ANQGSEA. The CDR3 length is 17 residues. Trimming took 6 bases from V and 7 from J; bases not matched to a gene: 18. General observations from the study: Lesional scalp, notably in alopecia totalis/universalis, had clonality above that of normal scalp. Besides other cells, scalp samples also yield sequences of resident alphabeta T cells from normal skin.

The sequence was obtained from a human donor in good health. Sequences were obtained from CD8+ T cells sorted from blood. This rearrangement joins TRBV29-1 to TRBJ2-1; 10 positions match TRBD2. As DNA, the CDR3 is TGCAGCGTCCCCTTTCGCACCCTAGCGGGAGAGCGAAATGAGCAGTTCTTC. This sequence encodes CSVPFRTLAGERNEQFF.